Listed below are T cell receptor beta chains from one sample, sequenced in a study of T-cell reconstitution after alpha-beta-depleted transplantation in children. TCRdb called the PCR reads again in MiXCR, with one record for every CDR3 protein. The sample lists 400,000 to 450,000 distinct CDR3 sequences; roughly two fifths were seen once. Here the sequenced sample was PBMCs, taken before TCRalphabeta/CD19-depleted stem cell transplant. These receptor sequences come from a girl aged 2-10 years with aplastic anemia, due to receive a stem cell transplant. The CDR3 runs from the conserved cysteine through the conserved F or W. D genes are given only for firm matches. Expanded clones are given a class, and other clones once, few, many or no size at all.

j_call v_call d_call clone_size cdr3_aa cdr3_nt
TRBJ1-5 TRBV20-1 TRBD1 . CSARDQFLAQGVGMTQHF TGCAGTGCTAGAGATCAATTTTTAGCACAGGGGGTCGGCATGACCCAGCATTTT
TRBJ2-7 TRBV4-2 TRBD1 few CASSHRQGPYEQYF TGTGCCAGCAGCCACCGACAGGGTCCCTACGAGCAGTACTTC
TRBJ1-1 TRBV27 . many CASRLTGTEAFF TGTGCCAGCAGGCTCACAGGGACTGAAGCTTTCTTT
TRBJ2-1 TRBV7-2 . . CASSLYQRGGDEQFF TGTGCCAGCAGCTTGTATCAACGAGGTGGGGATGAGCAGTTCTTC
TRBJ1-1 TRBV18 . . CASSSNLGTEAFF TGTGCCAGCTCGAGCAACCTCGGTACTGAAGCTTTCTTT
TRBJ2-3 TRBV9 TRBD1 . CASSVALGNRGHGDTQYF TGTGCCAGCAGCGTAGCCCTAGGAAACAGGGGGCATGGAGATACGCAGTATTTT
TRBJ2-5 TRBV20-1 TRBD2 . CSAPSGGKETQYF TGCAGTGCTCCTAGCGGGGGGAAAGAGACCCAGTACTTC
TRBJ2-7 TRBV7-2 TRBD2 once CASSSRTSGDYEQYF TGTGCCAGCAGCTCGCGGACTAGCGGGGATTACGAGCAGTACTTC
TRBJ2-2 TRBV7-2 TRBD1 . CASSPPGQGNTGELFF TGTGCCAGCAGCCCACCGGGACAGGGGAACACCGGGGAGCTGTTTTTT
TRBJ2-5 TRBV7-2 . . CASSWGTRGETQYF TGTGCCAGCAGCTGGGGGACCAGGGGTGAGACCCAGTACTTC
TRBJ2-1 TRBV5-8 TRBD1 . CASSLQTGQTYNEQFF TGTGCCAGCAGCTTGCAGACGGGACAGACCTACAATGAGCAGTTCTTC
TRBJ2-5 TRBV20-1 . few CSASYPSGVETQYF TGCAGTGCTAGCTACCCCTCGGGGGTGGAGACCCAGTACTTC
TRBJ2-5 TRBV5-1 TRBD2 . CASSKGVAGARETQYF TGCGCCAGCAGCAAGGGAGTAGCGGGAGCCAGGGAGACCCAGTACTTC
TRBJ2-1 TRBV20-1 TRBD1 . CSARGPTGAPYNEQFF TGCAGTGCTCGGGGCCCAACAGGGGCGCCCTACAATGAGCAGTTCTTC
TRBJ1-4 TRBV25-1 . few CASSVGGVNEKLFF TGTGCCAGCAGTGTTGGGGGGGTTAATGAAAAACTGTTTTTT
TRBJ2-7 TRBV20-1 . . CSAIGWRLYEQYF TGCAGTGCTATAGGCTGGAGGCTCTACGAGCAGTACTTC
TRBJ1-1 TRBV7-2 . . CASSFRRSAEAFF TGTGCCAGCAGCTTTAGGAGATCAGCTGAAGCTTTCTTT
TRBJ1-4 TRBV12-3/TRBV12-4 TRBD1 few CASSLLQGFGNEKLFF TGTGCCAGCAGTTTACTACAGGGGTTTGGTAATGAAAAACTGTTTTTT
TRBJ2-7 TRBV6-2/TRBV6-3 . few CASSYSGPPGAYEQYF TGTGCCAGCAGTTACTCTGGCCCTCCGGGCGCGTACGAGCAGTACTTC
TRBJ2-4 TRBV9 TRBD2 . CASSVTSGSDIQYF TGTGCCAGCAGCGTGACTAGCGGGAGCGACATTCAGTACTTC
TRBJ2-1 TRBV15 . . CATSGRSYNEQFF TGTGCCACCTCAGGGAGGTCCTACAATGAGCAGTTCTTC
TRBJ2-5 TRBV20-1 TRBD2 once CSASPSGRAVETQYF TGCAGTGCTAGCCCTAGCGGGAGGGCCGTTGAGACCCAGTACTTC
TRBJ2-3 TRBV5-1 TRBD1 . CASSNIGQEADTQYF TGCGCCAGCAGCAATATCGGACAGGAGGCGGATACGCAGTATTTT
TRBJ2-7 TRBV7-2 . . CATRLDVSHEQYF TGTGCCACCCGACTTGATGTTTCACACGAGCAGTACTTC
TRBJ2-5 TRBV4-1 TRBD2 few CASSFRTSEETQYF TGCGCCAGCAGCTTCCGGACTAGCGAAGAGACCCAGTACTTC
TRBJ1-6 TRBV20-1 TRBD1 few CSARPGQGNSPLHF TGCAGTGCCCGGCCGGGACAGGGGAATTCACCCCTCCACTTT